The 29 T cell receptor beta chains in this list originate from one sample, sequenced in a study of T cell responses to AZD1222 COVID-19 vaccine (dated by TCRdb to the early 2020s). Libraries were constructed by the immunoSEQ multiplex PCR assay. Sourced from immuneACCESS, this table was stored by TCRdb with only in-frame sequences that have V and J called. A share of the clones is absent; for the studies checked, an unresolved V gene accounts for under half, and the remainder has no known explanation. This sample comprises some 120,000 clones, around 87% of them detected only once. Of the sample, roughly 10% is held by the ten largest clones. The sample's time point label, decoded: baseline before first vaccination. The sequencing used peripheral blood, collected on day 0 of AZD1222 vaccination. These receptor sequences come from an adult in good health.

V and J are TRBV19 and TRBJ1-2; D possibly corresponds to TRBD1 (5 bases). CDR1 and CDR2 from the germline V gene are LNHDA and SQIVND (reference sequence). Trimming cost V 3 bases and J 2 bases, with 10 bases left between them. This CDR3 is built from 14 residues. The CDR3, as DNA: TGTGCCAGTAGTATTCCGGGACTGAACTATGGCTACACCTTC. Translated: CASSIPGLNYGYTF. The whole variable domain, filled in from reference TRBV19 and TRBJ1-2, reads DGGITQSPKYLFRKEGQNVTLSCEQNLNHDAMYWYRQDPGQGLRLIYYSQIVNDFQKGDIAEGYSVSREKKESFPLTVTSAQKNPTAFYLCASSIPGLNYGYTFGSGTRLTVV.

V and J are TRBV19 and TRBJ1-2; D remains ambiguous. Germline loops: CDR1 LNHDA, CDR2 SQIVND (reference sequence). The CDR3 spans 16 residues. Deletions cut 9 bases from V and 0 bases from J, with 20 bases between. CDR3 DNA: TGTGCCAGCACCGGTCGATTGACTTACACTAACTATGGCTACACCTTC. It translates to CASTGRLTYTNYGYTF.

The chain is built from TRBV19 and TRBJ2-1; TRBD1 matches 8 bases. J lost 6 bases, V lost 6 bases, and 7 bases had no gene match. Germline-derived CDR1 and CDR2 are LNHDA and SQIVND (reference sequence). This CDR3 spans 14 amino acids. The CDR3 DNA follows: TGTGCCAGTAGAGGAGGGACAGGTAGCAATGAGCAGTTCTTC. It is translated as CASRGGTGSNEQFF.

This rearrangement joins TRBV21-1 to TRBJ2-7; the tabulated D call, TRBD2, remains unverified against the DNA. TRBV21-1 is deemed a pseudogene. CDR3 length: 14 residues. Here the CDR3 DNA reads TGTGCCAGCAGCAAGGGCGGGGGCTCCTACGAGCAGTACTTC. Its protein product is CASSKGGGSYEQYF.

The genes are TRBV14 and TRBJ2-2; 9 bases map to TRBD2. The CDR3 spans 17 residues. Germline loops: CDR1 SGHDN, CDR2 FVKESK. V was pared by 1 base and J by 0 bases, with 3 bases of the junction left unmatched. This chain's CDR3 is CASSQGVAGANTGELFF. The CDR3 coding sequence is TGTGCCAGCAGCCAAGGGGTAGCGGGAGCGAACACCGGGGAGCTGTTTTTT.

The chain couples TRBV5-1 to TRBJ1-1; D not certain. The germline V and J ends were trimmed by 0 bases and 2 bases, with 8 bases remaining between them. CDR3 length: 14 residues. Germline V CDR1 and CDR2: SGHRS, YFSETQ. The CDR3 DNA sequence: TGCGCCAGCAGCTTGGACGGATTTAACACTGAAGCTTTCTTT. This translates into CASSLDGFNTEAFF.

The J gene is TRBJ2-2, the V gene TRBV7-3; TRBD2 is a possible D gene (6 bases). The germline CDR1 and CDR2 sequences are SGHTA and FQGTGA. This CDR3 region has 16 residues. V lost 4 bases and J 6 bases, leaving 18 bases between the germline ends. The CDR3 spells CASSSTRVGSSGELFF. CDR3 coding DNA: TGTGCCAGCAGCTCGACTCGGGTCGGGAGCTCCGGGGAGCTGTTTTTT.

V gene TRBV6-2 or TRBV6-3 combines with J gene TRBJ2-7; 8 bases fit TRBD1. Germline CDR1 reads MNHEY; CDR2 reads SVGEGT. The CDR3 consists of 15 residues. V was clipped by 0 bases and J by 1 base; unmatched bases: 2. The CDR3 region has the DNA TGTGCCAGCAGTTACTCCGGGACAGGTTCCTACGAGCAGTACTTC. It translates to CASSYSGTGSYEQYF.

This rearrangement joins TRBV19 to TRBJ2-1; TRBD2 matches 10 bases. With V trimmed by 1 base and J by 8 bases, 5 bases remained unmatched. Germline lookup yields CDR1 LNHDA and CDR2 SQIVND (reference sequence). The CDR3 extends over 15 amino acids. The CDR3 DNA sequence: TGTGCCAGTAGTATAGGCGCTAGCGGGGGCTATGAGCAGTTCTTC. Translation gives CASSIGASGGYEQFF.

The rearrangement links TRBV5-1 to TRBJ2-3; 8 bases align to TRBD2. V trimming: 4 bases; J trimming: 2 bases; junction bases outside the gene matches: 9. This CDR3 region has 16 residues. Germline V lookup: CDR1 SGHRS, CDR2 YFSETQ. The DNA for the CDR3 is TGCGCCAGCAGCCTGGCCATAGCGGGGACCACAGATACGCAGTATTTT. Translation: CASSLAIAGTTDTQYF. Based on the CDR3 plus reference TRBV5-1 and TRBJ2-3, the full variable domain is KAGVTQTPRYLIKTRGQQVTLSCSPISGHRSVSWYQQTPGQGLQFLFEYFSETQRNKGNFPGRFSGRQFSNSRSEMNVSTLELGDSALYLCASSLAIAGTTDTQYFGPGTRLTVL.

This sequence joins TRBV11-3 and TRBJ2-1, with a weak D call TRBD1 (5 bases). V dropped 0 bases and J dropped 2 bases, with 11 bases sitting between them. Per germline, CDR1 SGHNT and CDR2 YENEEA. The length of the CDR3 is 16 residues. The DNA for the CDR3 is TGTGCCAGCAGCTTAGATACAGGTCCCCCCTACAATGAGCAGTTCTTC. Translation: CASSLDTGPPYNEQFF.

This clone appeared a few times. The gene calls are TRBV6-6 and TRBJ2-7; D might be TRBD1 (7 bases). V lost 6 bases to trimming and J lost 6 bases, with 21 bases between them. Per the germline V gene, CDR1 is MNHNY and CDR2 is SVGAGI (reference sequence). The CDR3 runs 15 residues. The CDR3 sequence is CASSRGTVPLSEQYF. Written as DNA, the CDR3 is TGTGCCAGCAGCCGCGGGACAGTTCCCCTCTCCGAGCAGTACTTC.

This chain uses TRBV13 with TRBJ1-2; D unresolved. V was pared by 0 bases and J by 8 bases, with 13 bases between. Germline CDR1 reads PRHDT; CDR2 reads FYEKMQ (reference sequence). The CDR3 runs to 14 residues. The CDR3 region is CASSLGLAGYGYTF. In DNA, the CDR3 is TGTGCCAGCAGCTTAGGTCTGGCAGGATACGGCTACACCTTC.

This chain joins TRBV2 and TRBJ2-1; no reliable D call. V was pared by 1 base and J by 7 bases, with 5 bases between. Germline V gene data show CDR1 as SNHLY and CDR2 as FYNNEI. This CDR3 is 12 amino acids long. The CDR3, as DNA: TGTGCCAGCAGTGAAGTGTCAAATGAGCAGTTCTTC. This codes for CASSEVSNEQFF.

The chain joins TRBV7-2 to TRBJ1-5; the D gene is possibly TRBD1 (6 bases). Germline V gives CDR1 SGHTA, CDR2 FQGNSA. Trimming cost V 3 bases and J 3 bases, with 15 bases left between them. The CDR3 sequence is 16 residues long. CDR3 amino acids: CASSFQGNENNQPQHF. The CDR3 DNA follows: TGTGCCAGCAGCTTTCAGGGGAACGAAAACAATCAGCCCCAGCATTTT.

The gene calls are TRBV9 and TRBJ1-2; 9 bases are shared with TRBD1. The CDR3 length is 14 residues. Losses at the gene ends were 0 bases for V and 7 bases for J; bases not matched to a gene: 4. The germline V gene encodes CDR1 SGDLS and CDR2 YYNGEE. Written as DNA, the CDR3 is TGTGCCAGCAGCGTAGAGAACAGGGGGCCTGGCTACACCTTC. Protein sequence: CASSVENRGPGYTF.

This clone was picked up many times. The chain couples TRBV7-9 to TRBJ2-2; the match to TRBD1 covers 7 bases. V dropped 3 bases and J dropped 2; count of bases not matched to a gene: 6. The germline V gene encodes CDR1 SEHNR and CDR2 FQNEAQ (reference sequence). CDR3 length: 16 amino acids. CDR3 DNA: TGTGCCAGCAGCTTCTGGGGACAGACTAACACCGGGGAGCTGTTTTTT. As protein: CASSFWGQTNTGELFF. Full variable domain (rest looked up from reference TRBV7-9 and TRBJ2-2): DTGVSQNPRHKITKRGQNVTFRCDPISEHNRLYWYRQTLGQGPEFLTYFQNEAQLEKSRLLSDRFSAERPKGSFSTLEIQRTEQGDSAMYLCASSFWGQTNTGELFFGEGSRLTVL.

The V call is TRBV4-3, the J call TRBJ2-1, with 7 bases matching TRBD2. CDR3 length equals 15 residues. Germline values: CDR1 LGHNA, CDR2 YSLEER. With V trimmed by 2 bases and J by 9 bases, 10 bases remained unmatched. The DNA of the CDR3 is TGCGCCAGCAGCCAAATTTGGGGGGGGTCTCGTGAGCAGTTCTTC. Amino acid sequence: CASSQIWGGSREQFF.

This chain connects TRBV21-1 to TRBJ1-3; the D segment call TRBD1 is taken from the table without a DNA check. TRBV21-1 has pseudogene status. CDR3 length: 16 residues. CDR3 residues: CASSKSDREPGNTIYF. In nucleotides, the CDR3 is TGTGCCAGCAGCAAGAGTGACAGAGAACCTGGAAACACCATATATTTT.

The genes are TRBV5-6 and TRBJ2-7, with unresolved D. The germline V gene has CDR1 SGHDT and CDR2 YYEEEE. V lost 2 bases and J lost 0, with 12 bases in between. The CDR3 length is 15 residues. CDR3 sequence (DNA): TGTGCCAGCAGCTTAGTCGGCTCCAGCTCCTACGAGCAGTACTTC. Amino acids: CASSLVGSSSYEQYF. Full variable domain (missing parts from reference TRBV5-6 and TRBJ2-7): DAGVTQSPTHLIKTRGQQVTLRCSPKSGHDTVSWYQQALGQGPQFIFQYYEEEERQRGNFPDRFSGHQFPNYSSELNVNALLLGDSALYLCASSLVGSSSYEQYFGPGTRLTVT.

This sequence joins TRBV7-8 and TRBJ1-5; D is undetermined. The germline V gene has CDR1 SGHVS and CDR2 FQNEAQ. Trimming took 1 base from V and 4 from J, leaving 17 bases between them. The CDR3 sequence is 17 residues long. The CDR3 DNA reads TGTGCCAGCAGCTTAGGGTTCCGAAGGGCGCCAAATCAGCCCCAGCATTTT. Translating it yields CASSLGFRRAPNQPQHF. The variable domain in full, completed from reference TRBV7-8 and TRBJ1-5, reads GAGVSQSPRYKVAKRGQDVALRCDPISGHVSLFWYQQALGQGPEFLTYFQNEAQLDKSGLPSDRFFAERPEGSVSTLKIQRTQQEDSAVYLCASSLGFRRAPNQPQHFGDGTRLSIL.

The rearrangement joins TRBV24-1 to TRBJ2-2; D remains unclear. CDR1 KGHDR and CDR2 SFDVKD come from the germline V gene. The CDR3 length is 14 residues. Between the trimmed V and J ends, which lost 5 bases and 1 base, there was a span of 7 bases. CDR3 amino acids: CATSARLNTGELFF. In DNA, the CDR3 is TGTGCCACCAGTGCGAGGCTGAACACCGGGGAGCTGTTTTTT.

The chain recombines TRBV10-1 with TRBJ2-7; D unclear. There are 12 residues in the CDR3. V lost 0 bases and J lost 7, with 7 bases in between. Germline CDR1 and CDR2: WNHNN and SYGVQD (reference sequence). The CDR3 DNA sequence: TGCGCCAGCAGTGAGTCGGGGAAGGAGCAGTACTTC. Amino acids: CASSESGKEQYF.

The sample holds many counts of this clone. The CDR3: CSVVRDAYEQYF. DNA for the CDR3: TGCAGCGTTGTAAGGGACGCCTACGAGCAGTACTTC. The genes are TRBV29-1 and TRBJ2-7, with D perhaps TRBD1 or TRBD2 (5 bases each). V shed 4 bases and J shed 2 bases, with 9 bases lying between them. CDR3 length: 12 residues. CDR1 and CDR2 (germline): SQVTM, ANQGSEA.

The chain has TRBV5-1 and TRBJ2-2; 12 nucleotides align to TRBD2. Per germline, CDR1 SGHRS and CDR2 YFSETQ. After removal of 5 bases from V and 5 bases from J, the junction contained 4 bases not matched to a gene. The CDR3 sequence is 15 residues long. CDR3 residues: CASRWTSGDTGELFF. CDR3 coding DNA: TGCGCCAGCAGATGGACTAGCGGGGATACCGGGGAGCTGTTTTTT.

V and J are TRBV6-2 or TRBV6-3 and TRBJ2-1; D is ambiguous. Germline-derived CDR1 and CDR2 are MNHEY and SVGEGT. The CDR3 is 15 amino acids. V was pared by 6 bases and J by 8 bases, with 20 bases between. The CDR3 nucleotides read TGTGCCAGCAGCGAGACTGTACACCAACGCCATGAGCAGTTCTTC. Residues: CASSETVHQRHEQFF.

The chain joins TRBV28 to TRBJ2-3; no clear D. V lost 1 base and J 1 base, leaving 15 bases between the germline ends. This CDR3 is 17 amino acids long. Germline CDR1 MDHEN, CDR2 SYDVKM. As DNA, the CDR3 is TGTGCCAGCAGTTTATCGGGTCCCCCGGCTGGCACAGATACGCAGTATTTT. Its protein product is CASSLSGPPAGTDTQYF.

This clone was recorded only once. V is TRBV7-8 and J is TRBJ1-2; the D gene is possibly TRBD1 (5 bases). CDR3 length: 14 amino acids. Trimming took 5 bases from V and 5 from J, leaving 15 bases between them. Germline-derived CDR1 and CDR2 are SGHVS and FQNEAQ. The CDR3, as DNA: TGTGCCAGCAGCCACGGAGGGGAGCGATATGGCTACACCTTC. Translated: CASSHGGERYGYTF.

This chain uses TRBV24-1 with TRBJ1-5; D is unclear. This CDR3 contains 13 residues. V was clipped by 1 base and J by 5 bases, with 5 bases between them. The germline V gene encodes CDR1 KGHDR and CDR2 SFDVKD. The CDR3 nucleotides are TGTGCCACCAGTGATTTTAGGGATCAGCCCCAGCATTTT. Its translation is CATSDFRDQPQHF.